This TCR beta chain was recovered during a study of T cells in tuberculosis (dated by TCRdb to 2017 to 2018). Study-level background: In the study, CD1B tetramers and high-throughput TCR immunosequencing were combined to characterize T cells specific for the mycobacterial lipid antigen glucose monomycolate (GMM). In a South African clinical cohort, IGRA-negative adolescents, IGRA-positive adolescents with latent tuberculosis and adults with active tuberculosis were compared, with 9 to 10 people in each group. Active tuberculosis patient PBMC were archived before or within 7 days of starting standard anti-tuberculosis treatment.

The junction shows trimming of 0 bases on V and 3 bases on J, plus 6 bases between the germline ends. The CDR3 holds 13 amino acids from the cysteine to the phenylalanine. The CDR3 DNA has 39 bases and is translated from base 1. CDR1 LGHNA and CDR2 YSLEER are derived from the germline V gene. Taken with the paper, the label for time point translates to: new active TB diagnosis, blood taken before or within 7 days of starting treatment. Active tuberculosis patients were HIV-seronegative South African adults aged 18 years or older with a new diagnosis. Active tuberculosis was confirmed by positive sputum smear microscopy and/or positive M. tuberculosis culture. Unsorted cryopreserved PBMC were immunosequenced, covering on average about 100,000 T cells per clinical donor. Study-wide findings and limitations: Active tuberculosis TCR-alpha repertoires showed smaller mean NN-distances to GMM-specific TCRs than IGRA-negative controls, suggesting clonal expansion of these TCRs. Clinical samples were selected based on which cryopreserved specimens were available, and the active tuberculosis cases were adults whereas the controls were adolescents. An accuracy of approximately 87% (AUROC approximately 0.91) was reached by a classifier using the diverse GMM-specific repertoire, compared with 60% to 70% accuracy when GEM motif frequencies were used. The smaller NN-distances were partly driven by shorter CDR3-alpha lengths in active tuberculosis patients, and the difference for TCR-beta did not reach statistical significance.

This clone is categorized as medium-sized (0.01 to 0.1%). Which antigen it targets is not known. No base quality values were provided; no much bigger clone lies one nucleotide off. The immunoSEQ multiplex PCR assay was used to generate TCR libraries, with TCR-beta and/or TCR-alpha/delta assays applied to each sample. The amplified TCR libraries were sequenced on the Illumina high-throughput platform. The source study handled its data this way. Clustering and dimensionality reduction were performed using pairwise TCRdist distances among GMM-specific receptors from ex vivo sorted or in vitro expanded T cells. Each clinical repertoire received a mean NN-distance score, defined as the average TCRdist to the nearest 10% of tetramer-positive reference sequences. GEM TCR motif frequency was calculated as the fraction of unique TCRs that matched known GEM sequences in V/J usage and CDR3 length. Active tuberculosis was classified by linear discriminant analysis with leave-one-out cross-validation, implemented in scikit-learn. This immuneACCESS table, as held by TCRdb, lists in-frame sequences with V and J called but not all clones. Of the missing ones, under half trace to an unresolved V gene in checked studies; the others have no known cause. That table is the source of V, J and clone size, and D and trimming were worked out from the DNA. The sample contains around 35,000 clones, 75% to 95% of them found a single time. In total, the top ten clones hold approximately 2.4% of the sample.

This receptor was obtained from an adult with tuberculosis. Here the sequenced sample was PBMCs, taken at tuberculosis diagnosis. The chain employs TRBV4-3 and TRBJ2-7; no confident D gene assignment can be made. The DNA reads as follows: TGCGCCAGCAGCCAAGAACCAGACTACGAGCAGTACTTC. It is translated as CASSQEPDYEQYF.